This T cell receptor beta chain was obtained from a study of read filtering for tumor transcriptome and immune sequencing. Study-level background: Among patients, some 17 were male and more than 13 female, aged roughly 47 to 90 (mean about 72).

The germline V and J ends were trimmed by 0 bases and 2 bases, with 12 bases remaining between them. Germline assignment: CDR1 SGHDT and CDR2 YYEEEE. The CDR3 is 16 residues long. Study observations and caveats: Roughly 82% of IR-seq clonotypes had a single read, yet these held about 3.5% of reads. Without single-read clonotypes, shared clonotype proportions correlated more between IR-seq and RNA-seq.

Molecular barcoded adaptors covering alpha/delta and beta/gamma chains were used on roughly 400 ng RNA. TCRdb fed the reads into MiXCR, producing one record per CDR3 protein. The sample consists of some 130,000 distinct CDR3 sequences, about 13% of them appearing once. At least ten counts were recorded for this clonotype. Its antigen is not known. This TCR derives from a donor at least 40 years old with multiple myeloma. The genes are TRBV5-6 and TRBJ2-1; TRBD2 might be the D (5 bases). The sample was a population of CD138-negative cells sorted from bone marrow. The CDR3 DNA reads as TGTGCCAGCAGCTTGGGAGCTAGCTGGGCCTACAATGAGCAGTTCTTC. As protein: CASSLGASWAYNEQFF.